Detailed here is one T cell receptor (beta chain). Its antigen is undetermined. Through a sample-barcoded 5' primer and a J-beta primer mix, a second PCR was run for roughly 7 to 11 cycles. Sequencing yielded, for each sample, at least 3 million paired-end reads carrying CDR3. TCRdb independently ran MiXCR on the 5' RACE reads; one entry per CDR3 protein. This sample carries 730,000 or so distinct CDR3 sequences, approximately 39% of them seen once, and the ten largest clones take 20%. CDR3 length: 15 residues. Between the trimmed V and J ends, which lost 4 bases and 6 bases, there was a span of 18 bases. Germline lookup yields CDR1 LGHDT and CDR2 YNNKEL (reference sequence). This sample was taken from a study of blood T cells in healthy people across ages. Study outcomes and limitations: In these data, TCR beta diversity tracked strongly with naive T cell percentage.

Sequenced material: blood. V is TRBV3-1 and J is TRBJ2-5, with D possibly TRBD2 on 7 matching bases. This clonotype was obtained from a woman between 55 and 75 years old in good health. CDR3 nucleotide sequence: TGTGCCAGCAGCCCCCCTGGGGGGGCCGCAAAGACCCAGTACTTC. Protein sequence: CASSPPGGAAKTQYF.